These 2 T cell receptor beta chains came from one sample sequenced in a study of control samples from healthy donors and cancer patients. Method: immunoSEQ multiplex PCR; TCRdb's copy keeps in-frame clones and lacks some. The table records around 100,000 clones, about 87% of them present only once. The sequencing sample was made of blood. The receptors were sampled from a woman between 70 and 85 years old in good health.

The V call is TRBV7-9, the J call TRBJ1-1, with a possible D match to TRBD1 (5 bases). Germline loops: CDR1 SEHNR, CDR2 FQNEAQ (reference sequence). CDR3 length: 15 residues. The V end lost 2 bases, the J end lost 3 bases, and 13 bases lay between the germline ends. This CDR3 reads CASSLFRGGHTEAFF. The CDR3 DNA sequence: TGTGCCAGCAGCTTATTCCGGGGCGGGCACACTGAAGCTTTCTTT. Using reference TRBV7-9 and TRBJ1-1 for the parts outside the CDR3, the full variable domain is DTGVSQNPRHKITKRGQNVTFRCDPISEHNRLYWYRQTLGQGPEFLTYFQNEAQLEKSRLLSDRFSAERPKGSFSTLEIQRTEQGDSAMYLCASSLFRGGHTEAFFGQGTRLTVV.

The chain joins TRBV15 to TRBJ2-1, with TRBD2 identical over 14 bases. The germline gives CDR1 LNHNV, CDR2 YYDKDF (reference sequence). This CDR3 comprises 19 residues. The V gene end was trimmed by 3 bases and the J gene end by 9 bases; junction bases not matched to a gene: 16. As DNA, the CDR3 is TGTGCCACCAGCAGGGCCGGGACTAGCGGGAGCCCCGCGGGAGGTGAGCAGTTCTTC. It yields the protein CATSRAGTSGSPAGGEQFF.